The sample holds many counts of the clone carrying this TCR beta chain. Its antigen remains unknown. The data were obtained in a study of T cells in Graves' hyperthyroidism and ophthalmopathy. General study results and limits: A 13 V-J signature model discriminated ophthalmopathy versus stable hyperthyroidism.

Amplification yielded TCR beta CDR3 regions, with RNA transcripts as the source. The HTBI primer set was used in a first-round RT-PCR of the TCR CDR3. TCRdb reanalysed the multiplex PCR reads using MiXCR and keeps one entry per CDR3 protein. The sample includes around 560,000 distinct CDR3 sequences, around 17% of them seen just once. V shed 2 bases and J shed 7 bases, with 17 bases lying between them. Per the germline V gene, CDR1 is KGHDR and CDR2 is SFDVKD. The CDR3 extends over 16 amino acids. The receptor comes from a woman aged 18-30 years with Graves' hyperthyroidism. The J gene is TRBJ2-1, the V gene TRBV24-1; possibly TRBD1 or TRBD2 for D (5 bases each). The sample consisted of blood. The CDR3, as DNA: TGTGCCACCAGTGATTCTAAAGGGGACGGTAGAAATGAGCAGTTCTTC. Protein product: CATSDSKGDGRNEQFF.